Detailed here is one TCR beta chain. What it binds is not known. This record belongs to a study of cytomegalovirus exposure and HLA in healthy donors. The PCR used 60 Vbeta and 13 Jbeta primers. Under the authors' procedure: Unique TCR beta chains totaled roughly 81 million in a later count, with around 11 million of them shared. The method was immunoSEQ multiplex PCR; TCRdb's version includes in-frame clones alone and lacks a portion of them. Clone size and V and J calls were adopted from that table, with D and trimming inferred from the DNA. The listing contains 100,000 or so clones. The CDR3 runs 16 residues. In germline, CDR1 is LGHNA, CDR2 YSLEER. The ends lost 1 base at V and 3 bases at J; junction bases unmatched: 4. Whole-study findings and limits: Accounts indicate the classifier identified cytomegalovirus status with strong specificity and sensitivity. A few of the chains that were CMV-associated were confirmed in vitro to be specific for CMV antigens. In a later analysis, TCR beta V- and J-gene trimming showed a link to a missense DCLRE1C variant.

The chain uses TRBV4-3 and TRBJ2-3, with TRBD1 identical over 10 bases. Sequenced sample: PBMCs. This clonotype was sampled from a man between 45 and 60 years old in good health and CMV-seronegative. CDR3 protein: CASSQAWTGGTDTQYF. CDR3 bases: TGCGCCAGCAGCCAAGCTTGGACAGGGGGGACAGATACGCAGTATTTT.